These 24 T cell receptor beta chains were all obtained from the same sample, sequenced in a study of T cells in localized non-small cell lung cancer. The method was immunoSEQ multiplex PCR; TCRdb's version includes in-frame clones alone and lacks a portion of them. The data hold tens of thousands of clones, with over 85% observed a single time. Source: peripheral blood, taken before any cancer treatment. These receptors came from a male donor aged 60 or over with stage I squamous cell lung carcinoma.

This chain links TRBV18 with TRBJ1-2; 9 positions agree with TRBD1. The J segment lost 6 bases and the V segment lost 3 bases, leaving 8 bases of the junction unmatched. The CDR3 sequence is 15 residues long. From germline, CDR1 is KGHSH and CDR2 LQKENI. CDR3 region: CASSPWDREINGYTF. The CDR3 DNA is TGTGCCAGCTCACCGTGGGACAGGGAGATTAATGGCTACACCTTC.

This clone occurred once. V and J are TRBV5-6 and TRBJ1-2; the match to TRBD1 covers 8 bases. This CDR3 contains 16 residues. Germline V gives CDR1 SGHDT, CDR2 YYEEEE. V dropped 4 bases and J dropped 7; count of bases not matched to a gene: 15. The CDR3 bases are TGTGCCAGCAGCAATAGTATGAGACAGGGGTTTGGTGGCTACACCTTC. Translating it yields CASSNSMRQGFGGYTF.

The genes are TRBV9 and TRBJ2-3, with 9 bases aligning to TRBD2. CDR3 size: 16 residues. V lost 1 base to trimming and J lost 3 bases; unmatched junction nucleotides: 6. Germline CDR1 and CDR2: SGDLS and YYNGEE. The CDR3 here is CASSVIAGDPTDTQYF. The CDR3 bases are TGTGCCAGCAGCGTAATAGCGGGGGACCCGACAGATACGCAGTATTTT.

The V gene is TRBV6-5, the J gene TRBJ1-2; the D gene is possibly TRBD1 (5 bases). CDR3 length equals 15 residues. Per germline, CDR1 MNHEY and CDR2 SVGAGI. The V end lost 7 bases, the J end lost 4 bases, and 19 bases lay between the germline ends. The CDR3 DNA follows: TGTGCCAGCACCTACGTGCGGGGGAACGTCTATGGCTACACCTTC. Its protein is CASTYVRGNVYGYTF.

The V and J genes are TRBV5-1 and TRBJ2-6; D call uncertain. The ends were cut back, 2 bases at V and 1 base at J, with 7 bases in the middle. Looked up from germline, CDR1 is SGHRS and CDR2 is YFSETQ. The CDR3 is 15 residues long. The chain's CDR3 is CASSFRVSGANVLTF. CDR3 nucleotide sequence: TGCGCCAGCAGCTTTAGAGTGTCTGGGGCCAACGTCCTGACTTTC.

This CDR3 reads CASSLTSWANTEAFF. DNA of the CDR3: TGTGCCAGCAGCTTAACGTCTTGGGCGAACACTGAAGCTTTCTTT. V and J are TRBV7-3 and TRBJ1-1; no reliable D call. Germline loops: CDR1 SGHTA, CDR2 FQGTGA. Trimming removed 0 bases at V and 1 base at J, with 9 bases between. This CDR3 region has 15 residues. The full variable domain, completed using reference TRBV7-3 and TRBJ1-1, is GAGVSQTPSNKVTEKGKYVELRCDPISGHTALYWYRQSLGQGPEFLIYFQGTGAADDSGLPNDRFFAVRPEGSVSTLKIQRTERGDSAVYLCASSLTSWANTEAFFGQGTRLTVV.

The table lists this clone with a few counts. The chain carries TRBV29-1 and TRBJ1-1; 9 nucleotides agree with TRBD1. The CDR3 contains 13 residues. Germline V gene sequence: CDR1 SQVTM, CDR2 ANQGSEA. With 7 bases clipped from V and 2 bases from J, the junction kept 5 bases outside the gene matches. The CDR3 sequence: CSGGDRANTEAFF. For the CDR3, the DNA is TGCAGCGGGGGGGACAGGGCCAACACTGAAGCTTTCTTT. Supplemented by reference TRBV29-1 and TRBJ1-1, the full variable domain reads SAVISQKPSRDICQRGTSLTIQCQVDSQVTMMFWYRQQPGQSLTLIATANQGSEATYESGFVIDKFPISRPNLTFSTLTVSNMSPEDSSIYLCSGGDRANTEAFFGQGTRLTVV.

With respect to this clone: A junction boundary mismatches the germline segment, possibly from a read error. Other DNA variants within this sample encode the same CDR3. The chain links TRBV18 to TRBJ1-2; D uncertain. The CDR3 loop spans 13 amino acids. CDR1 and CDR2 from the germline V gene are KGHSH and LQKENI. The CDR3: CASSPDGSYGYTF. The CDR3 DNA is TGCGCCAGCTCACCAGACGGAAGTTATGGCTACACCTTC.

The chain uses TRBV7-3 and TRBJ2-6; D ambiguous. The ends were cut back, 5 bases at V and 0 bases at J, with 5 bases in the middle. Germline V gene sequence: CDR1 SGHTA, CDR2 FQGTGA. The CDR3 extends over 14 amino acids. The CDR3 DNA follows: TGTGCCAGCAGCCCTTTCTCTGGGGCCAACGTCCTGACTTTC. It encodes CASSPFSGANVLTF. The variable domain in full, completed from reference TRBV7-3 and TRBJ2-6, reads GAGVSQTPSNKVTEKGKYVELRCDPISGHTALYWYRQSLGQGPEFLIYFQGTGAADDSGLPNDRFFAVRPEGSVSTLKIQRTERGDSAVYLCASSPFSGANVLTFGAGSRLTVL.

V usage is TRBV6-4 and J usage is TRBJ2-7; either TRBD1 or TRBD2 may fit D (5 bases each). Germline V gene sequence: CDR1 MRHNA, CDR2 SNTAGT. The CDR3 runs 15 residues. Trimming took off 3 bases at V and 4 bases at J, with 16 bases between the two ends. The CDR3: CASSETTAAGYEQYF. Here the CDR3 DNA reads TGTGCCAGCAGTGAAACGACAGCGGCTGGTTACGAGCAGTACTTC.

With respect to this clone: At one boundary the junction diverges from the germline segment, which might be a read error. V is TRBV7-3 and J is TRBJ2-3; 12 bases map to TRBD2. Per germline, CDR1 SGHTA and CDR2 FQGTGA. The CDR3 contains 14 residues. This CDR3 reads CASSLGTSGDTQYF. DNA for the CDR3: TGTGCCAGTAGCTTAGGGACTAGCGGGGATACGCAGTATTTT.

The V gene is TRBV7-2, the J gene TRBJ1-1; D remains ambiguous. CDR1 and CDR2 (germline): SGHTA, FQGNSA. V was shortened by 4 bases and J by 11 bases, with 20 bases between the two germline ends. This CDR3 is built from 14 residues. The CDR3 reads CASSSKDATRRAFF. The CDR3 DNA is TGTGCCAGCAGCTCCAAAGATGCGACACGAAGGGCTTTCTTT.

The chain is built from TRBV11-2 and TRBJ1-4, with D hard to call. From germline, CDR1 is SGHAT and CDR2 FQNNGV. The CDR3 has 19 amino acids. The germline V and J ends were trimmed by 1 base and 8 bases, with 26 bases remaining between them. The CDR3 region is CASSLGASAAVFGREKLFF. The CDR3 region has the DNA TGTGCCAGCAGCTTAGGGGCTAGCGCGGCCGTCTTCGGGAGGGAAAAACTGTTTTTT.

This chain uses TRBV6-6 with TRBJ2-5; the match to TRBD2 covers 13 bases. CDR3 size: 15 residues. The V and J ends lost 7 bases and 6 bases, in that order; junction bases with no gene match: 8. In germline, CDR1 is MNHNY, CDR2 SVGAGI (reference sequence). The CDR3 region has the DNA TGTGCCAGCATCAAGGGACTAGCGGGGTTCAAGACCCAGTACTTC. This encodes CASIKGLAGFKTQYF.

This chain links TRBV11-2 with TRBJ1-3; maybe TRBD1 (5 bases). Per the germline V gene, CDR1 is SGHAT and CDR2 is FQNNGV. V was clipped by 6 bases and J by 4 bases, with 16 bases between them. This CDR3 contains 15 residues. The CDR3 here is CASSLTGTAGNTIYF. Written as DNA, the CDR3 is TGTGCCAGCAGTCTAACCGGGACCGCAGGAAACACCATATATTTT.

The gene calls are TRBV2 and TRBJ1-1; D is undetermined. Trimming stripped 6 bases from V and 1 base from J, with 6 bases between. Germline CDR1 is SNHLY and CDR2 is FYNNEI. This CDR3 comprises 12 residues. This CDR3 reads CASRRENTEAFF. Written as DNA, the CDR3 is TGTGCCAGCAGGAGGGAGAACACTGAAGCTTTCTTT.

The V gene is TRBV6-5, the J gene TRBJ2-5, with D uncertain. Trimming left V 0 bases short and J 0 bases short, with 8 bases between. CDR1 and CDR2 from the germline V gene are MNHEY and SVGAGI. CDR3 length: 15 amino acids. CDR3 nucleotide sequence: TGTGCCAGCAGTTACTCAGCGCTTTACCAAGAGACCCAGTACTTC. As protein: CASSYSALYQETQYF.

This chain connects TRBV6-6 to TRBJ2-2, with no clear D. There are 14 residues in the CDR3. The V end was cut by 1 base, the J end by 3 bases, with 6 bases between. The V gene's germline CDR1 is MNHNY and CDR2 SVGAGI (reference sequence). CDR3 amino acids: CASSYFQDTGELFF. In nucleotides, the CDR3 is TGTGCCAGCAGTTACTTTCAGGACACCGGGGAGCTGTTTTTT.

The V call is TRBV5-1, the J call TRBJ1-3, with D possibly being TRBD1 (5 bases). Trimming pared 3 bases from V and 1 base from J, leaving 11 bases between. CDR1 and CDR2 from the germline V gene are SGHRS and YFSETQ. The CDR3 runs to 15 residues. The CDR3 protein is CASSSGHSSGNTIYF. The CDR3, as DNA: TGCGCCAGCAGCTCAGGACACTCTTCTGGAAACACCATATATTTT.

This rearrangement joins TRBV30 to TRBJ1-6; D not certain. CDR1 and CDR2 (germline): GTSNPN, SVGIG (reference sequence). The V gene lost 3 bases and the J gene lost 8 bases, with 14 bases spanning the gap. There are 14 residues in the CDR3. The DNA of the CDR3 is TGTGCCTGGAGGATTGGTGGGATCGATTCACCCCTCCACTTT. As protein: CAWRIGGIDSPLHF.

This chain connects TRBV30 to TRBJ2-5; TRBD1 aligns across 9 bases. The CDR3 consists of 14 residues. The germline CDR1 and CDR2 sequences are GTSNPN and SVGIG (reference sequence). The V gene end was trimmed by 1 base and the J gene end by 5 bases; junction bases not matched to a gene: 5. Here the CDR3 reads CAWSGDREGETQYF. The CDR3 nucleotides are TGTGCCTGGAGTGGGGACAGGGAGGGCGAGACCCAGTACTTC. The full variable domain, rest sourced from reference TRBV30 and TRBJ2-5, is SQTIHQWPATLVQPVGSPLSLECTVEGTSNPNLYWYRQAAGRGLQLLFYSVGIGQISSEVPQNLSASRPQDRQFILSSKKLLLSDSGFYLCAWSGDREGETQYFGPGTRLLVL.

This clone appeared a few times. The J gene is TRBJ2-1, the V gene TRBV6-5; 7 nucleotides line up with TRBD1. The CDR3 consists of 13 residues. The J segment lost 14 bases and the V segment lost 5 bases, leaving 12 bases of the junction unmatched. Germline V gene sequence: CDR1 MNHEY, CDR2 SVGAGI. CDR3 sequence reads: CASSPTLRGREFF. CDR3 DNA: TGTGCCAGCAGTCCCACCCTGAGGGGGCGGGAGTTCTTC.

The chain links TRBV5-8 to TRBJ2-7, with D possibly being TRBD1 (7 bases). Trimming left V 2 bases short and J 1 base short, with 13 bases between. The CDR3 extends over 15 amino acids. Germline lookup yields CDR1 SGHTS and CDR2 YDEGEE. In DNA, the CDR3 is TGTGCCAGCAGCTTATGGCAGGGGGGATCCTACGAGCAGTACTTC. Translation gives CASSLWQGGSYEQYF.

The chain employs TRBV5-5 and TRBJ1-2; D gene uncertain. The CDR3 consists of 20 residues. Between the trimmed V and J ends, which lost 2 bases and 0 bases, there was a span of 26 bases. Per germline, CDR1 SGHKS and CDR2 YYEKEE (reference sequence). CDR3 protein: CASSFGLLGSGIPSNYGYTF. DNA for the CDR3: TGTGCCAGCAGCTTTGGACTGCTGGGGTCCGGGATACCGTCTAACTATGGCTACACCTTC.